Included here is one T cell receptor (beta chain) sequence, with context. Antigen specificity is unknown. Using immunoSEQ multiplex PCR, the repertoire was profiled, and TCRdb retains in-frame clones only, with some absent. The sample carries about 38,000 clones, over 80% recorded once. The CDR3 is 12 residues long. The germline V and J ends were trimmed by 3 bases and 5 bases, with 8 bases remaining between them. Germline V lookup: CDR1 KGHSH, CDR2 LQKENI. The data were taken from a study of cytomegalovirus exposure and HLA in healthy donors. General study results and limits: The authors confirmed in vitro that a few CMV-associated chains were specific for CMV antigens. As was reported, the classifier diagnosed cytomegalovirus status with high specificity and sensitivity.

This receptor was taken from a man aged 18 to 35 in good health and CMV-seronegative. Sequencing input: PBMCs. The chain is built from TRBV18 and TRBJ2-7; TRBD2 is a possible D gene (5 bases). The CDR3 sequence: CASSPGGNEQYF. The CDR3 coding sequence is TGTGCCAGCTCACCCGGAGGCAACGAGCAGTACTTC. Drawing the rest from reference TRBV18 and TRBJ2-7, the complete variable domain is NAGVMQNPRHLVRRRGQEARLRCSPMKGHSHVYWYRQLPEEGLKFMVYLQKENIIDESGMPKERFSAEFPKEGPSILRIQQVVRGDSAAYFCASSPGGNEQYFGPGTRLTVT.